The present T cell receptor beta chain was sequenced within a study of cytomegalovirus exposure and HLA in healthy donors. Points from the study as a whole: Among the most significant clusters, several appeared linked to common viral pathogens in a later analysis. The authors assumed roughly uniform sequencing depth across donors for presence/absence analyses. A later analysis showed TCR association rates differing by HLA locus, peaking at DRB1 and lowest at HLA-C.

Losses at the gene ends were 1 base for V and 7 bases for J; bases not matched to a gene: 4. This CDR3 contains 15 residues. CDR1 is SGHTA and CDR2 is FQGNSA in the germline V gene. The study ran its PCR with 60 Vbeta and 13 Jbeta primers. As originally analysed: Among the unique TCR beta chains that a later analysis counted, some 73 million in all, roughly 11 million were shared. Generated by immunoSEQ multiplex PCR, the TCRdb table keeps only in-frame clones and is missing some. V, J and clone size derive from that table, while D and trimming were established from the DNA sequence. The sample records 99,000 or so clones, over 70% being singletons. Details on this clone: Its target is not known.

The sequence derives from a man aged 25 to 40 in good health and CMV-seronegative. The sample was PBMCs. This chain connects TRBV7-2 to TRBJ2-2, with 9 bases that match TRBD1. The CDR3 bases are TGTGCCAGCAGCTTAGTTACAGGGGGCGTCGGGGAGCTGTTTTTT. Residues: CASSLVTGGVGELFF. The full variable domain, rest sourced from reference TRBV7-2 and TRBJ2-2, is GAGVSQSPSNKVTEKGKDVELRCDPISGHTALYWYRQSLGQGLEFLIYFQGNSAPDKSGLPSDRFSAERTGGSVSTLTIQRTQQEDSAVYLCASSLVTGGVGELFFGEGSRLTVL.